This T cell receptor (beta chain) was sequenced for a study of cytotoxic CD8 clonotypes in ibrutinib-treated CLL. Study in general: Investigators reported approximately 25 partial and 2 complete responses; after median roughly 70 months, approximately 15 patients remained remitted and 12 progressed.

CDR3 size: 16 residues. CDR1 is MNHEY, CDR2 SVGAGI, per germline. After removal of 3 bases from V and 0 bases from J, the junction contained 5 bases not matched to a gene. Findings and limits, study-wide: Before falling back toward baseline at progression, clonality had risen at the time of ibrutinib response. Public clonotypes, rarely seen, contracted or held steady on treatment.

Generated by immunoSEQ multiplex PCR, the TCRdb table keeps only in-frame clones and is missing some. The table has 30,000 or so clones, 76% seen once; the top ten hold approximately 50%. In the case of this clone: Its specificity is unknown.

This sequence originates from a human donor with chronic lymphocytic leukemia. Sequencing was performed on PBMCs, taken after 36 months of ibrutinib treatment. This chain uses TRBV6-5 with TRBJ1-3; TRBD1 agrees at 7 bases. The CDR3: CASSYSGTASGNTIYF. The CDR3 nucleotides read TGTGCCAGCAGTTATTCCGGGACAGCCTCTGGAAACACCATATATTTT.